Following are 23 T cell receptor beta chains from one sample sequenced in a study of T cell repertoires in cytomegalovirus infection. TCRdb called the reads again in MiXCR, with one record for every CDR3 protein. The repertoire holds about 150,000 distinct CDR3 sequences, less than 25% seen once, with 9.5% to 13% in the top ten. The sequenced sample consisted of PBMCs. These receptor sequences come from a human donor in good health (CMV status not recorded). Some clones in this sample may be carry-over from other donors' samples.

J is TRBJ1-2 and V is TRBV7-9, with D perhaps matching TRBD1 (6 bases). CDR1 is SEHNR, CDR2 FQNEAQ, per germline (reference sequence). The CDR3 runs 15 residues. With 6 bases removed from V and 0 bases from J, the gap between germline ends came to 14 bases. In nucleotides, the CDR3 is TGTGCCAGCAGGGCGGACAGCTTAGCTAACTATGGCTACACCTTC. As protein: CASRADSLANYGYTF.

The chain combines TRBV5-6 with TRBJ2-3, with D hard to call. Trimming left V 2 bases short and J 2 bases short, with 12 bases between. This CDR3 spans 15 amino acids. Germline CDR1 reads SGHDT; CDR2 reads YYEEEE. The CDR3 sequence: CASSFEEFLTDTQYF. In DNA form, the CDR3 reads TGTGCCAGCAGCTTTGAAGAGTTCCTCACAGATACGCAGTATTTT.

The chain uses TRBV28 and TRBJ1-4; tentative D call: TRBD1 (6 bases). The CDR3 is 14 amino acids. CDR1 is MDHEN, CDR2 SYDVKM, per germline. V was shortened by 3 bases and J by 8 bases, with 13 bases between the two germline ends. The CDR3 spells CASSFIQGGEKLFF. DNA of the CDR3: TGTGCCAGCAGTTTTATACAGGGCGGAGAAAAACTGTTTTTT.

This clonotype has a count of ten or more. This chain connects TRBV28 to TRBJ1-5, with D unclear. With 8 bases removed from V and 4 bases from J, the gap between germline ends came to 15 bases. The germline gives CDR1 MDHEN, CDR2 SYDVKM. This CDR3 has 14 residues. The CDR3 sequence is CASRRSPGNQPQHF. The CDR3 region has the DNA TGTGCCAGCCGACGGTCGCCGGGTAATCAGCCCCAGCATTTT. Variable domain in full (rest from reference TRBV28 and TRBJ1-5): DVKVTQSSRYLVKRTGEKVFLECVQDMDHENMFWYRQDPGLGLRLIYFSYDVKMKEKGDIPEGYSVSREKKERFSLILESASTNQTSMYLCASRRSPGNQPQHFGDGTRLSIL.

This clonotype was picked up a small number of times. The V and J genes are TRBV5-4 and TRBJ2-7; D remains unclear. This CDR3 has 14 amino acids. Germline CDR1 and CDR2: SGHNT and YYREEE (reference sequence). V lost 5 bases, J lost 2 bases, and 14 bases lay in between. The CDR3 sequence is CASSPLGHTYEQYF. DNA for the CDR3: TGTGCCAGCAGTCCCCTGGGCCACACCTACGAGCAGTACTTC.

This clonotype was observed a handful of times. The chain uses TRBV18 and TRBJ1-4; 7 bases align to TRBD1. Germline-derived CDR1 and CDR2 are KGHSH and LQKENI. The V and J ends lost 0 bases and 0 bases, in that order; junction bases with no gene match: 1. This CDR3 is 16 amino acids long. CDR3 DNA: TGTGCCAGCTCACCACCAGGGGGCGCAACTAATGAAAAACTGTTTTTT. This gives the protein CASSPPGGATNEKLFF.

In its sample, this clonotype was seen many times. This chain joins TRBV7-2 and TRBJ2-3; D remains ambiguous. Trimming cost V 2 bases and J 8 bases, with 11 bases left between them. The CDR3 runs 13 residues. Germline lookup yields CDR1 SGHTA and CDR2 FQGNSA. CDR3 nucleotides: TGTGCCAGCAGCTTATCCCAGACGTCTACGCAGTATTTT. It is translated as CASSLSQTSTQYF.

At least ten counts were recorded for this clonotype. The V gene is TRBV7-8, the J gene TRBJ1-6; D is uncertain. The CDR3 is made up of 15 amino acids. Trimming stripped 1 base from V and 9 bases from J, with 13 bases between. The germline V gene encodes CDR1 SGHVS and CDR2 FQNEAQ. Written as DNA, the CDR3 is TGTGCCAGCAGCTTAGACGAATCTTGGGGTTCACCCCTCCACTTT. Protein product: CASSLDESWGSPLHF.

In this sample, this clonotype is medium-sized. The chain couples TRBV7-6 to TRBJ2-3; D perhaps matches TRBD1 (5 bases). The CDR3 length is 12 residues. Trimming took off 4 bases at V and 6 bases at J, with 8 bases between the two ends. Per germline, CDR1 SGHVS and CDR2 FNYEAQ. CDR3 nucleotide sequence: TGTGCCAGCAGCTCGACAGTCGATACGCAGTATTTT. Amino acid sequence: CASSSTVDTQYF.

The chain couples TRBV2 to TRBJ1-3; 7 bases fit TRBD1. CDR1 is SNHLY, CDR2 FYNNEI, per germline. This CDR3 spans 14 amino acids. J was trimmed by 2 bases and V by 4 bases; bases with no gene match: 2. The CDR3 sequence is CASSAGGTGNTIYF. The DNA of the CDR3 is TGTGCCAGCAGTGCAGGGGGAACTGGAAACACCATATATTTT.

The chain has TRBV24-1 and TRBJ1-5; D is undetermined. The germline CDR1 and CDR2 sequences are KGHDR and SFDVKD. V was cut by 2 bases and J by 6 bases, with 19 bases left in between. CDR3 size: 17 residues. CDR3 bases: TGTGCCACCAGTGATTCGGGGTTATCAACCAAGACTCAGCCCCAGCATTTT. This codes for CATSDSGLSTKTQPQHF.

This clonotype has at least ten counts. The gene calls are TRBV7-9 and TRBJ1-3, with no clear D. The CDR3 consists of 14 residues. With 11 bases removed from V and 0 bases from J, the gap between germline ends came to 14 bases. CDR1 and CDR2 from the germline V gene are SEHNR and FQNEAQ (reference sequence). Here the CDR3 reads CAVTSESSGNTIYF. CDR3 in DNA: TGTGCCGTCACGTCAGAGTCCTCTGGAAACACCATATATTTT.

This clonotype was seen repeatedly, ten times or more. The chain has TRBV7-9 and TRBJ2-5; TRBD2 agrees at 8 bases. The CDR3 contains 16 residues. The germline CDR1 and CDR2 sequences are SEHNR and FQNEAQ (reference sequence). V shed 1 base, J shed 5 bases, and the junction held 9 bases outside the gene matches. CDR3 bases: TGTGCCAGCAGCTTAGGGGGTAGCGGGATCGCTGAGACCCAGTACTTC. Translating gives CASSLGGSGIAETQYF. Full variable domain (outside the CDR3, taken from reference TRBV7-9 and TRBJ2-5): DTGVSQNPRHKITKRGQNVTFRCDPISEHNRLYWYRQTLGQGPEFLTYFQNEAQLEKSRLLSDRFSAERPKGSFSTLEIQRTEQGDSAMYLCASSLGGSGIAETQYFGPGTRLLVL.

The chain links TRBV7-9 to TRBJ1-1; no definite D call. Germline V gene data show CDR1 as SEHNR and CDR2 as FQNEAQ (reference sequence). Trimming shortened V by 2 bases and J by 1 base, and 11 bases separated the two germline ends. This CDR3 is 15 amino acids long. The CDR3 loop is CASSLRGVSNTEAFF. CDR3 DNA sequence: TGTGCCAGCAGCTTACGCGGGGTGTCGAACACTGAAGCTTTCTTT.

This clonotype was counted ten times or more. The chain is built from TRBV7-8 and TRBJ2-3; 10 bases match TRBD1. Trimming at V came to 5 bases and at J to 6 bases, leaving 5 bases not matched to a gene. Germline V gene data show CDR1 as SGHVS and CDR2 as FQNEAQ. The CDR3 runs 14 residues. CDR3 protein: CASSLGQGRDTQYF. The CDR3 region has the DNA TGTGCCAGCAGCCTGGGACAGGGGAGGGATACGCAGTATTTT.

This chain links TRBV30 with TRBJ2-3, with 10 bases fitting TRBD2. The germline V gene has CDR1 GTSNPN and CDR2 SVGIG (reference sequence). With V trimmed by 0 bases and J by 4 bases, 4 bases remained unmatched. This CDR3 is built from 15 residues. The CDR3 nucleotides read TGTGCCTGGAGTGTACTAGCGGGACGAGCAGATACGCAGTATTTT. It yields the protein CAWSVLAGRADTQYF.

This clonotype is labeled medium-sized (0.01 to 0.1%). The chain combines TRBV7-8 with TRBJ2-7, with D uncertain. The length of the CDR3 is 13 residues. Germline CDR1 and CDR2: SGHVS and FQNEAQ. With 5 bases removed from V and 2 bases from J, the gap between germline ends came to 10 bases. The DNA for the CDR3 is TGTGCCAGCAGCGCGAACCCTCCCTACGAGCAGTACTTC. Its translation: CASSANPPYEQYF.

Turning to this clonotype: This may come from a read error, since a much larger clone is one base off. CDR3 region: CASGPEGGEQCF. CDR3 DNA sequence: TGTGCCAGCGGCCCAGAGGGTGGCGAGCAGTGCTTC. The rearrangement uses TRBV7-3 and TRBJ2-7; D is possibly TRBD2 (5 bases). The germline CDR1 and CDR2 sequences are SGHTA and FQGTGA. The CDR3 sequence is 12 residues long. The whole variable domain, filled in from reference TRBV7-3 and TRBJ2-7, reads GAGVSQTPSNKVTEKGKYVELRCDPISGHTALYWYRQSLGQGPEFLIYFQGTGAADDSGLPNDRFFAVRPEGSVSTLKIQRTERGDSAVYLCASGPEGGEQCFGPGTRLTVT.

The V gene is TRBV27, the J gene TRBJ2-1, with a tentative D call TRBD2 (5 bases). This CDR3 has 14 amino acids. CDR1 MNHEY and CDR2 SMNVEV come from the germline V gene (reference sequence). V lost 0 bases and J 5 bases, leaving 8 bases between the germline ends. The CDR3 loop reads CASSLSKRNNEQFF. The CDR3, as DNA: TGTGCCAGCAGTTTATCGAAGCGGAACAATGAGCAGTTCTTC.

In this sample, this clonotype turned up a few times. J is TRBJ2-1 and V is TRBV2; TRBD1 matches 8 bases. Trimming removed 4 bases from V and 6 bases from J; junction bases left unmatched: 5. The CDR3 spans 14 residues. Germline values: CDR1 SNHLY, CDR2 FYNNEI. The CDR3 is CASSGQGAGNEQFF. CDR3 bases: TGTGCCAGCAGTGGGCAGGGGGCCGGCAATGAGCAGTTCTTC.

The V call is TRBV25-1, the J call TRBJ2-3; D may be TRBD2 (5 bases). Germline V gene data show CDR1 as MGHDK and CDR2 as SYGVNS. CDR3 length: 15 residues. Trimming took 2 bases from V and 3 from J, leaving 12 bases between them. In DNA form, the CDR3 reads TGTGCCAGCAGTGAAGGCGGACTCAAAACAGATACGCAGTATTTT. Translated: CASSEGGLKTDTQYF.

This clonotype was counted many times. The chain combines TRBV7-2 with TRBJ2-1, with D perhaps matching TRBD1 or TRBD2 (5 bases each). Germline CDR1 reads SGHTA; CDR2 reads FQGNSA. Trimming took 0 bases from V and 9 from J, leaving 18 bases between them. The CDR3 sequence is 16 residues long. CDR3 DNA sequence: TGTGCCAGCAGCTTAGCGGGGAGACAGAAAACAATTGAGCAGTTCTTC. It specifies CASSLAGRQKTIEQFF.

A few counts support this clonotype. V is TRBV20-1 and J is TRBJ2-1; maybe TRBD1 (7 bases). This CDR3 comprises 16 residues. The ends were cut back, 0 bases at V and 1 base at J, with 13 bases in the middle. CDR1 is DFQATT and CDR2 is SNEGSKA in the germline V gene (reference sequence). CDR3 nucleotides: TGCAGTGCTAGAGATCGACAGGGAGGTTCCTACAATGAGCAGTTCTTC. Amino acid sequence: CSARDRQGGSYNEQFF.